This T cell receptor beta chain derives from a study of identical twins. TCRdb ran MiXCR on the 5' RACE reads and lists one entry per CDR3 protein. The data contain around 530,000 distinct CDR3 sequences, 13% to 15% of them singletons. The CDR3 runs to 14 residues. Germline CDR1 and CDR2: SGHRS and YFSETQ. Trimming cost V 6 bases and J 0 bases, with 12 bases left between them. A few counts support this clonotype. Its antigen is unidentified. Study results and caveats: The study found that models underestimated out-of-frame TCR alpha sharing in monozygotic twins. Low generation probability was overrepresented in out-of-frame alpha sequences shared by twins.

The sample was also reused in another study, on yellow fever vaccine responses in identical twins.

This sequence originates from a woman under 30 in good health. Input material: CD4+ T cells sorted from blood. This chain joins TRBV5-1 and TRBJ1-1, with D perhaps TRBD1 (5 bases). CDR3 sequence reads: CASKLTDMNTEAFF. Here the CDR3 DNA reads TGCGCCAGCAAATTGACAGACATGAACACTGAAGCTTTCTTT.